The text below deals with one T cell receptor (beta chain). What antigen it recognizes has not been identified. HCMV-specific IgG was detected in serum with a commercial ELISA kit to determine HCMV serostatus. Peripheral blood mononuclear cells were isolated from blood by Ficoll density gradient centrifugation. Reads for this sample came from an Illumina HiSeq 2000. 5'RACE template switching, by which a universal primer site and unique molecular identifiers were added, was used to make TCR beta cDNA libraries. cDNA synthesis was primed from the TCR beta constant segment, followed by two successive PCR amplification steps. The study's processing was this. Reads were demultiplexed and grouped by UMI with MIGEC, and clonotypes were assembled and quantified with MiTCR. To exclude erroneous sequences, any TCR cDNA sequence not supported by at least two reads was discarded. The tcR package was used for downstream repertoire analysis, and clonotypes were matched across fractions by CDR3 nucleotide sequence plus V segment. VDJmatch was used to annotate antigen specificity against VDJdb, with one amino acid substitution allowed in CDR3. TCRdb reprocessed the reads and provides one entry for every CDR3 protein sequence; no DNA is given. TCRdb, not the original authors, processed these V and J calls. The table held for this sample gives around 550,000 distinct CDR3 sequences. The ten largest clones capture roughly 3.5% of the sample.

This sample is part of a study of T cells expressing NK-cell markers (dated by TCRdb to the early 2020s). Notes on the research overall: About 8 donors provided sorted CD3+CD56+NKG2C+, CD3+CD56+NKG2C- and CD3+CD56-NKG2C+ T-cell subsets, whose TCR beta-chain repertoires were profiled. Randomly selected healthy volunteers, three men and five women, were used as the eight sequenced donors. Sequencing of the libraries produced 2 x 150 bp reads on Illumina HiSeq 2000/2500, MiSeq or NextSeq. Seven of the eight sequenced donors were HCMV-seropositive and one was HCMV-seronegative.

As encoded in the germline V gene, CDR1 is SGDLS while CDR2 is YYNGEE. The CDR3 goes from the cysteine to the phenylalanine over 14 residues. There is no recorded DNA. Summary of the overall study and its limitations: In several donors, the dominant CD3+CD56+NKG2C+ clonotypes ranked among the top 10 CD8+ clonotypes, making up about 1.0-7.0% of CD8+ T cells. It remained unclear whether the expanded NKG2C-expressing T cell clones were specific for HCMV antigens. Those dominant clonotypes were again the most abundant among CD3+CD56-NKG2C+ cells in a few donors, at roughly 28.3-60.1%.

The clonotype was recovered from a young man in good health. Donor details come from another sample of the same person, matched by shared clones. Recombination joined TRBV9 with TRBJ2-1; TCRdb selects TRBD1, and the lack of DNA leaves this call unchecked. The sample taken for sequencing was blood T cells: a sorted CD56 or NKG2C T cell subset, CD4+ or CD8+ T cells, or bulk PBMC T cells (not recorded which). The CDR3 region has the sequence CASSVGWEGNEQFF.